These T cell receptor beta chains were read from a single sample in a study of CD8 T cells in Susac syndrome. TCRdb redid the calling of the immunoSEQ multiplex PCR reads with MiXCR, one entry per CDR3 protein. The table records 150,000 to 160,000 distinct CDR3 sequences, 85% to 95% of them present only once. Sequencing input: CD4+ T cells from PBMCs. The origin of the receptors is a human donor with Susac syndrome. The CDR3 runs from the conserved cysteine through the conserved F or W. D genes are given only for firm matches. A row's size may be missing; if present it is once, few, many or a size class.

.	TRBV20-1	TRBJ2-7	.	TGCAGTGCGAGGAGGTCGGGGCGGTCTAATACCTACGAGCAGTACTTC	CSARRSGRSNTYEQYF
TRBD1	TRBV2	TRBJ2-3	.	TGTGCCGGTAAAGGACAGGCTGCAGATACGCAGTATTTT	CAGKGQAADTQYF
.	TRBV3-1	TRBJ2-7	.	TGTGCCAGCAGCCAGGGACTTCTCTCCTACGAGCAGTACTTC	CASSQGLLSYEQYF
.	TRBV9	TRBJ2-3	.	TGTGCCAGCAGCGTAGGTGGGGGGAACCACCCCACAGATACGCAGTATTTT	CASSVGGGNHPTDTQYF
.	TRBV5-1	TRBJ2-3	.	TGCGCCAGCAGCGTCGAGATGGGGATGGATACGCAGTATTTT	CASSVEMGMDTQYF
.	TRBV12-3/TRBV12-4	TRBJ2-7	.	TGTGCCAGCAGTTTATTTAGCTCCGAGCAGTACTTC	CASSLFSSEQYF
.	TRBV20-1	TRBJ2-2	.	TGCAGTGCTAGAGAGGGGACTCTTAACACCGGGGAGCTGTTTTTT	CSAREGTLNTGELFF
.	TRBV2	TRBJ1-5	.	TGTGCCAGCAGTGGCCAGAACAATCAGCCCCAGCATTTT	CASSGQNNQPQHF
.	TRBV20-1	TRBJ1-1	once	TGCAGTGCTAGAGTGTCGGGACGGATGAACACTGAAGCTTTCTTT	CSARVSGRMNTEAFF
TRBD2	TRBV9	TRBJ2-1	.	TGTGCCAGCAGCTGGGGGACTAGCGGGGGATTAAGCTTC	CASSWGTSGGLSF
.	TRBV3-1	TRBJ2-2	.	TGTGCCAGCAGTCCCAGGGTGGGCACCGGGGAGCTGTTTTTT	CASSPRVGTGELFF
.	TRBV12-3/TRBV12-4	TRBJ2-7	.	TGTGCCAGCACCCGAGGGGCCTACGAGCAGTACTTC	CASTRGAYEQYF
.	TRBV20-1	TRBJ2-3	.	TGCAGTGCTAGAACGACAGCAGATACGCAGTATTTT	CSARTTADTQYF
TRBD2	TRBV5-4	TRBJ2-7	.	TGTGCCAGCAGCTTCCAGCGGGGCCCCGCCGAGCAGTACTTC	CASSFQRGPAEQYF
TRBD2	TRBV20-1	TRBJ2-7	.	TGCAGTGCACGAGCGGGGGGGACTCTATACGAGCAGTACTTC	CSARAGGTLYEQYF
.	TRBV25-1	TRBJ1-6	.	TGTGCCAGCGCCGCTGGTGGTTCCAATTCACCCCTCCACTTT	CASAAGGSNSPLHF
.	TRBV5-1	TRBJ1-1	.	TGCGCCAGCAGCTCCCATCGGGACACTGAAGCTTTCTTT	CASSSHRDTEAFF
.	TRBV18	TRBJ1-3	.	TGTGCCAGCTCACCACCGAATCTGGGTGGGGGAATAAACACCATATATTTT	CASSPPNLGGGINTIYF
.	TRBV15	TRBJ2-2	.	TGTGCCACCAGCAGAGATCTCCGGGGGGCCAACACCGGGGAGCTGTTTTTT	CATSRDLRGANTGELFF
.	TRBV4-1	TRBJ1-1	.	TGCGCCAGCAGCCGCCAGGTCGACACTGAAGCTTTCTTT	CASSRQVDTEAFF
TRBD2	TRBV20-1	TRBJ2-5	.	TGCAGTGCCGGACTGACTAGCGGCCAAGAGACCCAGTACTTC	CSAGLTSGQETQYF
.	TRBV7-6	TRBJ2-1	.	TGTGCTCTGCCGGGCGGGCCTACCTACAATGAGCAGTTCTTC	CALPGGPTYNEQFF
.	TRBV29-1	TRBJ2-5	.	TGCAGCGTTGCTCTGGGGGTGGGGGAGACCCAGTACTTC	CSVALGVGETQYF
TRBD2	TRBV4-1	TRBJ2-3	.	TGCGCCAGCAGCCGGGCTGGCGGGGGAGGCGCAGATACGCAGTATTTT	CASSRAGGGGADTQYF
.	TRBV20-1	TRBJ1-5	.	TGCAGTGCTAGAGAAATGCAGGGAAAGCCCCAGCATTTT	CSAREMQGKPQHF
.	TRBV20-1	TRBJ2-5	.	TGCAGTGTGGCCCCCCCCCAAGAGACCCAGTACTTC	CSVAPPQETQYF
TRBD2	TRBV4-1	TRBJ2-1	.	TGCGCCAGCAGCCAAGCCGGGGGGGCAGGATACAATGAGCAGTTCTTC	CASSQAGGAGYNEQFF
.	TRBV12-3/TRBV12-4	TRBJ1-1	.	TGTGCCAGCAGTTCAAGACGGGTTACTGAAGCTTTCTTT	CASSSRRVTEAFF
.	TRBV6-5	TRBJ2-1	once	TGTGCCAGCAGTTACGCGGGGTTGGGTGAGCAGTTCTTC	CASSYAGLGEQFF
.	TRBV25-1	TRBJ2-7	.	TGTGCCAGTAGTAGGGGTTACGAGCAGTACTTC	CASSRGYEQYF
TRBD1	TRBV4-2	TRBJ2-3	.	TGTGCCAGCAGACGAGAAGGACAGGGGACAGATACGCAGTATTTT	CASRREGQGTDTQYF
TRBD2	TRBV4-2	TRBJ2-3	.	TGTGCCAGCAGACCTCAGCGGGGGACAGATACGCAGTATTTT	CASRPQRGTDTQYF
TRBD1	TRBV10-3	TRBJ2-7	.	TGTGCCATCAGCCGGGACAGGGCTAGGAACGAGCAGTACTTC	CAISRDRARNEQYF
TRBD2	TRBV20-1	TRBJ2-4	.	TGCAGTGCTAGTCGGGGGGGAGGCAAGGGCAAAAACATTCAGTACTTC	CSASRGGGKGKNIQYF
TRBD1	TRBV20-1	TRBJ1-2	.	TGCAGTGCTAGTGAAGACAGGGACAAGGGCTACACCTTC	CSASEDRDKGYTF
TRBD1	TRBV29-1	TRBJ1-1	.	TGCAGCACAAGACAGGGGGGGAACACTGAAGCTTTCTTT	CSTRQGGNTEAFF
.	TRBV20-1	TRBJ1-5	.	TGCAGTTCGCATGCGCTGGGGCCGCGGCCCCAGCATTTT	CSSHALGPRPQHF
.	TRBV29-1	TRBJ1-1	.	TGCAGCGGTAGACAGACGAACACTGAAGCTTTCTTT	CSGRQTNTEAFF
.	TRBV5-1	TRBJ2-7	.	TGCGCCAGCAGCTTGGCCATGGGCTGGGAGCAGTACTTC	CASSLAMGWEQYF
TRBD1	TRBV4-1	TRBJ1-6	.	TGCGCCAGCAGCCAATTCTCCGGACAGGTGGGGTCACCCCTCCACTTT	CASSQFSGQVGSPLHF
.	TRBV2	TRBJ2-3	.	TGTGCCAGCAGTAAGAGTCGGGATACGCAGTATTTT	CASSKSRDTQYF
.	TRBV20-1	TRBJ1-5	.	TGCAGTGCTAGAGGGAGGGGCAATCAGCCCCAGCATTTT	CSARGRGNQPQHF
.	TRBV20-1	TRBJ2-7	.	TGCAGTGCTTCCCTCCGGGACCGCTCCTACGAGCAGTGCTTC	CSASLRDRSYEQCF
.	TRBV19	TRBJ2-3	.	TGTGCCACCGGTGAAGGGTCTAACACAGATACGCAGTATTTT	CATGEGSNTDTQYF
.	TRBV6-4	TRBJ2-3	.	TGTGCCAGCAGTGAGTCGGGCGGAAGAGATACGCAGTATTTT	CASSESGGRDTQYF
.	TRBV5-8	TRBJ2-7	.	TGTGCCAGCGGTCGGACGAGCTACGAGCAGTACTTC	CASGRTSYEQYF
TRBD1	TRBV5-4	TRBJ2-7	.	TGTGCCAGCAGCCGAAGGGACAGCTACGAGCAGTACTTC	CASSRRDSYEQYF
.	TRBV7-9	TRBJ2-7	once	TGTGCCAGCAGCTTAATAGAGGAATACGAGCAGTACTTC	CASSLIEEYEQYF
.	TRBV4-3	TRBJ2-7	.	TGCGCCAGCAGCCAAGAACAGGCCGAGGTCTACGAGCAGTACTTC	CASSQEQAEVYEQYF
TRBD1	TRBV23-1	TRBJ1-4	.	TGCGCCAGCAGTCACCCCCCACAGGGGTGCCGCTTTGAAAAACTGTTTTTT	CASSHPPQGCRFEKLFF
TRBD2	TRBV9	TRBJ2-2	.	TGTGCCAGCAGCGTAGAACTAGCGGGGACCGGGGAGCTGTTTTTT	CASSVELAGTGELFF
.	TRBV7-8	TRBJ2-1	.	TGTGCCAGCAGCCCCGAGGGGCCGTACAATGAGCAGTTCTTC	CASSPEGPYNEQFF
.	TRBV20-1	TRBJ2-3	.	TGCAGTGCTAGCAATCGCGAGGGAGGCACAGATACGCAGTATTTT	CSASNREGGTDTQYF
TRBD2	TRBV7-8	TRBJ2-5	.	TGTGCCAGCAGCCGGGAGGGGGCTGGACTAGCGGGGGGGCCCAAAGAGACCCAGTACTTC	CASSREGAGLAGGPKETQYF
.	TRBV7-9	TRBJ1-2	.	TGTGCCAGCAGCTTGTTCAGGGATGACTATGGCTACACCTTC	CASSLFRDDYGYTF
.	TRBV7-2	TRBJ2-1	.	TGTGCCAGCAGCCGTTTAATGACGCTCAATGAGCAGTTCTTC	CASSRLMTLNEQFF
.	TRBV3-1	TRBJ1-6	.	TGTGCCAGCGGACCAGGAGGGGATTCACCCCTCCACTTT	CASGPGGDSPLHF